The 22 T cell receptor beta chains listed next were all sequenced from one sample in a study of metastatic and nonmetastatic thyroid tumors. Each patient came to thyroid surgery without any prior treatment (of any kind). TCRdb redid the clone calls on the PCR reads using MiXCR. This sample has fewer than 25,000 clones; roughly a sixth occur once, and the top ten carry under 3%. The sequenced material came from adjacent normal tissue. The receptor set was obtained from a male donor with papillary thyroid cancer or a benign thyroid nodule (not recorded which). Some clones in this sample may be carry-over from other donors' samples.

This clone was observed many times. The rearrangement uses TRBV10-1 and TRBJ1-1, with 8 bases that match TRBD1. V dropped 2 bases and J dropped 1; count of bases not matched to a gene: 3. Per germline, CDR1 WNHNN and CDR2 SYGVQD (reference sequence). The CDR3 runs 15 residues. This chain's CDR3 is CASSEPTGGNTEAFF. CDR3 nucleotides: TGCGCCAGCAGTGAGCCCACAGGGGGGAACACTGAAGCTTTCTTT.

This clone was found many times. The gene calls are TRBV5-6 and TRBJ2-1; perhaps D is TRBD1 or TRBD2 (5 bases each). CDR1 and CDR2 (germline): SGHDT, YYEEEE. Trimming took 2 bases from V and 0 from J, leaving 9 bases between them. The CDR3 extends over 15 amino acids. Here the CDR3 DNA reads TGTGCCAGCAGCTTCGGGACCAGCTCCTACAATGAGCAGTTCTTC. Residues: CASSFGTSSYNEQFF.

This clone has at least ten counts. The rearrangement joins TRBV9 to TRBJ2-5, with TRBD1 matching 7 bases. The CDR3 spans 14 residues. CDR1 SGDLS and CDR2 YYNGEE come from the germline V gene. V shed 0 bases and J 5 bases; nucleotides not matched to a gene: 4. This chain's CDR3 is CASSVVGGLETQYF. The CDR3 DNA sequence: TGTGCCAGCAGCGTAGTAGGGGGCCTGGAGACCCAGTACTTC.

The sample holds many counts of this clone. This chain links TRBV7-2 with TRBJ2-2; 7 bases are a match to TRBD1. Trimming at V came to 0 bases and at J to 1 base, leaving 2 bases not matched to a gene. Per the germline V gene, CDR1 is SGHTA and CDR2 is FQGNSA. This CDR3 contains 16 residues. CDR3 sequence reads: CASSLAGQQNTGELFF. CDR3 bases: TGTGCCAGCAGCTTAGCGGGACAGCAGAACACCGGGGAGCTGTTTTTT. The full variable domain, completed using reference TRBV7-2 and TRBJ2-2, is GAGVSQSPSNKVTEKGKDVELRCDPISGHTALYWYRQSLGQGLEFLIYFQGNSAPDKSGLPSDRFSAERTGGSVSTLTIQRTQQEDSAVYLCASSLAGQQNTGELFFGEGSRLTVL.

Comments on this clone: One end of the junction fails to match germline, which may point to a read error. The CDR3 bases are TGTGCCAGCAGTACTCCGGTACTAAGCACAGGTACGCAGTATTTT. Translated, it gives CASSTPVLSTGTQYF. V and J are TRBV27 and TRBJ2-3; D perhaps matches TRBD1 (5 bases). The CDR3 loop spans 15 amino acids. Germline CDR1 and CDR2: MNHEY and SMNVEV (reference sequence).

This clone was observed many times. The chain joins TRBV5-6 to TRBJ2-7; D remains ambiguous. The CDR3 runs to 13 residues. Germline V lookup: CDR1 SGHDT, CDR2 YYEEEE. Trimming left V 1 base short and J 3 bases short, with 8 bases between. The CDR3 loop is CASSLSMFYEQYF. CDR3 bases: TGTGCCAGCAGCTTGTCCATGTTCTACGAGCAGTACTTC.

Remarks on this clone: The CDR3 carries no conserved terminal phenylalanine or tryptophan, so it likely arises from a read error. The limits of the CDR3 on the DNA are not certain, so only TCRdb's listed CDR3 is given. V and J are TRBV9 and TRBJ2-2; no DNA check was done on the table's D call, TRBD2. From germline, CDR1 is SGDLS and CDR2 YYNGEE. The length of the CDR3 is 9 amino acids, counting both ends. The CDR3 spells CASRGLGLA.

About this clone: Relative to the germline gene, one junction end is altered; a read error may explain this. The V and J genes are TRBV12-3 or TRBV12-4 and TRBJ2-1; D gene ambiguous. CDR3 length: 15 residues. Here the CDR3 reads CAISSGLMPHFEQFF. The CDR3 DNA reads as TGTGCCATCAGTTCGGGTCTAATGCCTCACTTTGAGCAGTTCTTC.

Relative to its sample, this clone is medium-sized. The chain combines TRBV12-3 or TRBV12-4 with TRBJ2-7, with a tentative D call TRBD1 (5 bases). The V and J ends lost 2 bases and 6 bases respectively, with 11 bases between them. The CDR3 loop spans 13 amino acids. This CDR3 is CASSLQVRGEQYF. CDR3 DNA: TGTGCCAGCAGTTTACAGGTTAGGGGCGAGCAGTACTTC.

At least ten counts were recorded for this clone. The chain joins TRBV11-2 to TRBJ2-3; TRBD2 aligns across 8 bases. The length of the CDR3 is 18 residues. The V gene's germline CDR1 is SGHAT and CDR2 FQNNGV. Losses at the gene ends were 0 bases for V and 7 bases for J; bases not matched to a gene: 15. The CDR3 spells CASSLDPWVRGDNYTQYF. CDR3 DNA: TGTGCCAGCAGCTTAGACCCCTGGGTGCGGGGGGACAACTATACGCAGTATTTT.

This clone was detected ten times or more. CDR3 residues: CASSTITSGNTIYF. The CDR3 nucleotides read TGTGCCAGTAGCACTATTACATCTGGAAACACCATATATTTT. The chain is built from TRBV19 and TRBJ1-3, with no clear D. CDR3 size: 14 residues. Trimming shortened V by 6 bases and J by 1 base, and 10 bases separated the two germline ends. CDR1 LNHDA and CDR2 SQIVND come from the germline V gene (reference sequence).

This clone was counted at least ten times. The junction and the germline gene differ at one end; a read error may be behind it. The chain combines TRBV28 with TRBJ2-3, with 10 positions matching TRBD2. Germline V gene sequence: CDR1 MDHEN, CDR2 SYDVKM. This CDR3 has 16 amino acids. CDR3 loop: CASSFWSSGSTDTRYF. CDR3 coding DNA: TGTGCCAGCAGTTTCTGGTCTAGCGGGAGCACAGATACGCGGTATTTT.

This clone was observed many times. The chain joins TRBV11-2 to TRBJ1-1; D is unresolved. This CDR3 is 15 amino acids long. The germline gives CDR1 SGHAT, CDR2 FQNNGV. Deletions cut 5 bases from V and 4 bases from J, with 17 bases between. The DNA of the CDR3 is TGTGCCAGCAGCCTCAACCCGGGGTGGAGCACTGAAGCTTTCTTT. This codes for CASSLNPGWSTEAFF. Full variable domain (rest looked up from reference TRBV11-2 and TRBJ1-1): EAGVAQSPRYKIIEKRQSVAFWCNPISGHATLYWYQQILGQGPKLLIQFQNNGVVDDSQLPKDRFSAERLKGVDSTLKIQPAKLEDSAVYLCASSLNPGWSTEAFFGQGTRLTVV.

This clone has a count of ten or more. One junction end disagrees with the germline gene, perhaps due to a read error. V usage is TRBV7-7 and J usage is TRBJ2-3, with 9 bases matching TRBD2. CDR3 length: 15 amino acids. The germline V gene encodes CDR1 SSHAT and CDR2 FNYEAQ (reference sequence). The CDR3 reads CASSPSGGIADTQYF. CDR3 coding DNA: TGTGCTAGCAGCCCCAGCGGGGGGATCGCAGATACGCAGTATTTT.

This clone was seen repeatedly, ten times or more. The chain carries TRBV14 and TRBJ2-6; D uncertain. The CDR3 spans 20 residues. The germline V and J ends were trimmed by 4 bases and 1 base, with 23 bases remaining between them. In germline, CDR1 is SGHDN, CDR2 FVKESK. Written as DNA, the CDR3 is TGTGCCAGCAGCCCTTCTCCCGAACTCAATGGCCCTTCTGGGGCCAACGTCCTGACTTTC. Translating it yields CASSPSPELNGPSGANVLTF.

Within the sample, this clone is medium-sized. The chain links TRBV6-2 or TRBV6-3 to TRBJ2-1; no clear D. The germline V gene encodes CDR1 MNHEY and CDR2 SVGEGT. The CDR3 loop spans 14 amino acids. V was cut by 6 bases and J by 0 bases, with 9 bases left in between. The CDR3 region is CASSRHSSYNEQFF. The CDR3 DNA sequence: TGTGCCAGCAGCCGACATAGCTCCTACAATGAGCAGTTCTTC.

This clone showed up many times. The chain uses TRBV9 and TRBJ2-1, with 9 nucleotides matching TRBD2. Germline V CDR1 and CDR2: SGDLS, YYNGEE. The CDR3 length is 15 residues. V dropped 3 bases and J dropped 7; count of bases not matched to a gene: 8. CDR3 residues: CASSATSGPGNEQFF. CDR3 bases: TGTGCCAGCAGCGCGACTAGCGGACCTGGGAATGAGCAGTTCTTC.

The chain has TRBV11-2 and TRBJ2-2, with 7 nucleotides matching TRBD2. The V and J ends lost 5 bases and 1 base, in that order; junction bases with no gene match: 7. Germline assignment: CDR1 SGHAT and CDR2 FQNNGV. The CDR3 has 16 residues. The CDR3 sequence is CASSRSGAVNTGELFF. CDR3 coding DNA: TGTGCCAGCAGCCGCAGCGGGGCGGTGAACACCGGGGAGCTGTTTTTT.

This clone was recorded a few times. The chain uses TRBV6-2 or TRBV6-3 and TRBJ2-7, with D perhaps being TRBD1 or TRBD2 (5 bases each). Per germline, CDR1 MNHEY and CDR2 SVGEGT. The CDR3 contains 16 residues. V lost 7 bases, J lost 3 bases, and 22 bases lay in between. The CDR3 loop reads CASIYAGPGRDYEQYF. In nucleotides, the CDR3 is TGTGCCAGCATTTATGCCGGACCGGGACGGGACTACGAGCAGTACTTC.

Ten or more counts support this clone. A read error may explain this, as a much larger clone is one base away. The chain joins TRBV6-1 to TRBJ2-2, with D perhaps given as TRBD1 or TRBD2 (6 bases each). The V gene's germline CDR1 is MNHNS and CDR2 SASEGT. The CDR3 runs 14 residues. Trimming shortened V by 8 bases and J by 6 bases, and 16 bases separated the two germline ends. CDR3 loop: CASRWGADAGELFF. The DNA for the CDR3 is TGTGCCAGCCGGTGGGGGGCAGACGCCGGGGAGCTGTTTTTT.

Sample share makes this clone medium-sized (0.01 to 0.1%). The rearrangement joins TRBV28 to TRBJ2-7; tentative D call: TRBD2 (5 bases). Trimming left V 7 bases short and J 0 bases short, with 10 bases between. The CDR3 is made up of 13 amino acids. Germline CDR1 MDHEN, CDR2 SYDVKM. CDR3 region: CASMAGDSYEQYV. The CDR3 nucleotides are TGTGCCAGCATGGCGGGCGACTCCTACGAGCAGTACGTC.

The CDR3 coding sequence is TGCGCCAGCAGCCAAGAAGCGAGGGACCCGGAAGCTTTCTTT. It specifies CASSQEARDPEAFF. The chain is built from TRBV4-1 and TRBJ1-1, with a possible D match to TRBD1 (5 bases). The CDR3 extends over 14 amino acids. Germline values: CDR1 MGHRA, CDR2 YSYEKL. Trimming shortened V by 0 bases and J by 8 bases, and 13 bases separated the two germline ends.